The present entry profiles one T cell receptor (beta chain) with its context. This entry belongs to a study of T cell changes during pregnancy in multiple sclerosis. V lost 5 bases and J 4 bases, leaving 12 bases between the germline ends. The CDR3 has 13 residues. Germline V gives CDR1 LNHDA, CDR2 SQIVND (reference sequence). This table comes from immunoSEQ multiplex PCR, and its TCRdb copy is limited to in-frame clones, with some not included. The profile shows 100,000 or so clones, under 95% of them singletons. The chain combines TRBV19 with TRBJ2-7, with a tentative D call TRBD2 (6 bases). This TCR derives from a female donor with multiple sclerosis, enrolled in a pregnancy study. Sequences were derived from peripheral blood, sampled after pregnancy. The CDR3 region is CASSAGKQYEQYF. The CDR3 DNA reads TGTGCCAGTAGTGCGGGGAAACAATACGAGCAGTACTTC. Filled out from reference TRBV19 and TRBJ2-7, the complete variable domain reads DGGITQSPKYLFRKEGQNVTLSCEQNLNHDAMYWYRQDPGQGLRLIYYSQIVNDFQKGDIAEGYSVSREKKESFPLTVTSAQKNPTAFYLCASSAGKQYEQYFGPGTRLTVT.